This T cell receptor (beta chain) was sequenced during a study of T cells in Graves' hyperthyroidism and ophthalmopathy. Broader study findings: Ophthalmopathy was separated from stable hyperthyroidism by a 13 V-J model.

With regard to this clonotype: The antigen is not known. Its ends do not fully match the called genes, so a read error is possible.

Clinical symptoms, serum thyroxine, TRAb, thyroid ultrasound and orbital computed tomography established diagnosis. Fresh peripheral blood, approximately 10 ml, was the source of the PBMCs. Amplification of TCR beta CDR3 regions was performed using RNA transcripts as template. When the TCR CDR3 underwent first-round RT-PCR, the HTBI primer set was used. TCRdb used MiXCR to reprocess the multiplex PCR reads, holding one entry per CDR3 protein. Among over 700,000 distinct CDR3 sequences listed, 30% to 40% were seen once. The sequence was obtained from a woman aged 40 to 55 with Graves' hyperthyroidism. Material for sequencing was blood.

This CDR3 is CSVEELFF. The CDR3 coding sequence is TGCAGCGTTGAAGAACTGTTTTTT. The chain uses TRBV29-1 and TRBJ1-4; D is uncertain. The CDR3 is 8 amino acids. Per the germline V gene, CDR1 is SQVTM and CDR2 is ANQGSEA. The entire variable domain, with the rest obtained from reference TRBV29-1 and TRBJ1-4, is as follows: SAVISQKPSRDICQRGTSLTIQCQVDSQVTMMFWYRQQPGQSLTLIATANQGSEATYESGFVIDKFPISRPNLTFSTLTVSNMSPEDSSIYLCSVEELFFGSGTQLSVL.